Reported below is one T cell receptor beta chain. Its antigen is still unknown. From cysteine to phenylalanine, the CDR3 is 14 amino acids long. The entry retains the CDR3 DNA only, 42 bases that are in frame from base 1. Via the germline V gene, CDR1 is MDHEN and CDR2 SYDVKM. Trimming removed 4 bases from V and 2 bases from J, leaving 9 bases between the germline ends. In total, approximately 690 healthy bone marrow donors made up the cohort. At the time of sampling, all cohort members were nominally healthy, though unrecorded immune exposures were likely present. The donor was CMV seronegative and was included in the group of a few hundred seronegative cohort members. A peripheral blood sample was collected from each donor, and TCR beta sequencing was performed on peripheral blood mononuclear cells. The Qiagen DNeasy Blood Extraction Kit was used to extract genomic DNA from the blood cell samples.

The data are from a study of cytomegalovirus exposure and HLA in healthy donors (dated by TCRdb to 2015 to 2018). For the wider study: An earlier analysis of several hundred of the donors reported 250 to 350 Gb of sequence data and some 120 million unique TCR beta sequences from roughly 180 million T cells. An early release covering about 600 HLA-typed donors comprised roughly 300 gigabases of sequencing data and 65 million to 100 million unique TCR sequences. Of the approximately 400 genotyped donors, more than 75% were placed in the genetic ancestry cluster associated with self-reported Caucasian donors. The aim of the study was to test whether cataloging public T cell receptors could identify signatures of past pathogen exposure. The study profiled the T cell repertoires of some 610 subjects by immunosequencing and related them to cytomegalovirus serostatus. Besides the first cohort of more than 650 subjects, a separate validation cohort made up of 120 different subjects was used. High-throughput TCR immunosequencing, statistical association of individual TCRs with disease status, and machine learning were combined to predict cytomegalovirus infection status. A later analysis re-examined previously published TCR beta repertoires from several hundred donors and added high-resolution HLA genotyping to investigate patterns of TCR occurrence. Rather than drawing on any new phenotypic data, the later analysis identified candidate immune exposures from TCR beta sequences and the way those sequences occurred across donors. To decide whether each TCR beta V gene segment behaved as functional or pseudogenic, an earlier analysis of 587 of the donors relied on high-throughput TCR beta sequencing. Donor age, sex, ethnicity and CMV serostatus were collected together with the repertoire data. In a later genetic analysis, genome-wide SNP genotypes for about three fifths of the roughly 670 donors were used, and that subset was treated as a discovery cohort. Every discovery cohort repertoire had been produced on one sequencing platform. HLA typing covered class I and class II loci at four-digit resolution. Typing coverage differed by locus: A, B, C, DRB1 and DQB1 were typed in roughly 629-630 donors, DQA1 in 522, DPA1 in approximately 610, and DPB1 in 450 to 490. A handful of DR-DQ haplotypes were handled as single units for association and clustering because linkage in the cohort was strong. On average, approximately 250,000 unique TCR beta nucleotide sequences were sequenced per donor among several hundred genotyped donors of the cohort, with around 19% of those sequences being non-productive. The paper as a whole reports these results and caveats: Most TCR sequences were observed very rarely across donors, whereas some public TCRs were present in many individuals. A further reported finding was that TCR beta sequences accurately predicted the HLA-A and HLA-B alleles for most subjects in the first cohort. A later analysis found that most CMV-associated TCR beta chains appeared HLA-restricted, with HLA associations seemingly driven largely by CMV exposure. The authors suggested that the approach could potentially be extended to other disease states and immunological phenotypes. Some IMGT-functional V segments, including TRBV6-2 and TRBV6-3, could not be told apart with the 87-base-pair reads, so those segments were excluded. The cohort was sequenced for TCR beta chains only, and without alpha or paired-chain data the features that could be detected were limited. In a later analysis, HLA-associated TCR beta chains were found to be more clonally expanded and to have lower generation probabilities than equally common non-associated chains. The earlier analysis of almost 600 of the donors excluded around 17 rarely observed V segments, including chromosome 9 orphons, because counts were too low. Strong co-occurrence of HLA alleles, especially DR and DQ, made assigning TCR associations to individual alleles difficult. Immune exposure information for the cohort was limited to CMV serostatus. Cytomegalovirus status was reported to be diagnosed by the classifier with high specificity and sensitivity in both the original and validation cohorts. An earlier analysis of around 540 of the donors showed that most TCR beta V segments appeared in productive rearrangements either about 87% or about 30% of the time, which broadly matched IMGT annotations. A later analysis found that TCR association rates varied across HLA loci, with DRB1 alleles showing the most associated TCRs and HLA-C alleles the fewest. Correlated functional status among segregating V segments might be attributable to linkage disequilibrium, but an unknown experimental factor could not be ruled out. The sequencing pipeline was judged likely to have produced a cluster of highly shared sequence variants as a technical artifact. Because HLA typing was missing for some donors at each locus, association tests included only the typed subset. The study gave a list of under 200 TCR beta chains associated with cytomegalovirus. In a later genetic analysis, fewer N-insertions in productive TCRs were reported among donors in an Asian-associated ancestry cluster than the roughly 700-donor mean. A later analysis reported that several top co-occurrence clusters appeared linked to parvovirus B19, influenza, CMV and Epstein-Barr virus. In vitro tests confirmed that a few of the cytomegalovirus-associated TCR beta chains recognize cytomegalovirus antigens. At a false discovery rate of 0.05, a later analysis linked under 20,000 TCR beta sequences to specific HLA alleles. V-gene and J-gene trimming of TCR beta chains was associated with a missense DCLRE1C variant in a later genetic analysis, and the association was replicated in an independent cohort. The presence/absence analyses assumed that sequencing depth was roughly uniform across donors, and that assumption may not be true.

Receptor amplification or capture employed the immunoSEQ multiplex PCR assay. The multiplex PCR relied on a mix of 60 forward primers for TCR Vbeta segments and 13 reverse primers for TCR Jbeta segments. The CDR3 region of rearranged TCR beta genes was amplified from genomic DNA by a multiplex PCR assay. Amplified TCR beta libraries were sequenced as 87-base-pair reads on the Illumina HiSeq System. Under the source paper's analysis protocol: In a later analysis, tens of millions of unique TCR beta chains were counted across the roughly 610 repertoires, and about 9.9 million of these chains were shared by at least two donors. A nearest-neighbor algorithm error-corrected the raw reads and collapsed the reads into unique sequences, merging closely related sequences to remove PCR and sequencing errors. To assign V, D and J gene segments, CDR3 sequences were aligned to IMGT reference sequences. For a sequence to be retained, a match of at least six nucleotides was required to both a V gene segment and a J gene segment. A rearrangement was called productive if the CDR3 had no stop codons and remained in frame with V and J, and every other rearrangement was called non-productive. Following IMGT convention, CDR3 was defined as the stretch from the second conserved V-encoded cysteine up to the conserved J-encoded phenylalanine. In an earlier analysis of approximately 500 of the donors, sequences lacking an unambiguous match to a single V gene segment were excluded. In an earlier analysis of 587 of the donors, V segments were called functional above 56.7% productive rearrangements and were called segregating when the between-donor standard deviation exceeded 5%. A statistical classification framework was developed to diagnose cytomegalovirus status using the catalog of TCR beta chain sequences. A later analysis assigned V and J genes by comparing TCR nucleotide sequences with IMGT/GENE-DB human TR gene sequences. A later analysis assigned CDR3 sequences and most-parsimonious VDJ recombination scenarios with the TCRdist pipeline. In a later analysis, every TCR beta chain was defined by the combination of its CDR3 amino acid sequence and its V-gene family, and reads without a unique V-gene family were dropped. To address suspected cross-contamination and a sequencing artifact, a later analysis removed some 620 highly shared, low-generation-probability nucleotide sequences. For each public chain, a later analysis derived a clonal expansion index from normalized ranks of inferred template counts within each repertoire. In a later analysis, generation probabilities were computed using a VDJ recombination model fitted to out-of-frame rearrangements, and the results were checked against IGoR. In a later analysis, hypergeometric tests were used to score TCR-TCR, TCR-HLA and TCR-CMV co-occurrence, with a repertoire-size bias correction applied to TCR pairs. A later analysis estimated false discovery rates by permuting HLA or CMV assignments 20 times. A later analysis grouped co-occurring TCRs with DBSCAN, adding TCRdist sequence similarity when clustering within HLA-allele-positive subsets. Repertoires with fewer than 30,000 or more than 120,000 public chains were left out of co-occurrence clustering, as were about five repertoires with anomalous nucleotide sharing. Entries here come from immuneACCESS through TCRdb and include only in-frame sequences with V and J called. Some clones fail to appear in such tables; in the studies checked, an unresolved V gene covers under half of the shortfall, and the cause of the remainder is unknown. V and J calls and clone size come straight from that table; D and trimming were deduced from the DNA. The sample's clone listing holds around 130,000 clones. The ten largest clones add up to about 1.4% of the sample.

In this chain, TRBV28 is recombined with TRBJ1-3; TRBD1 is perhaps the D gene, given 6 matching bases. Sequencing was performed on PBMCs. The origin of this receptor is a woman aged 40 to 49 in good health and CMV-seronegative. CDR3 region: CASSSRTAGNTIYF. The DNA sequence reads TGTGCCAGCAGTTCCCGGACAGCTGGAAACACCATATATTTT. Full variable domain (CDR3 extended with the reference TRBV28 and TRBJ1-3 proteins): DVKVTQSSRYLVKRTGEKVFLECVQDMDHENMFWYRQDPGLGLRLIYFSYDVKMKEKGDIPEGYSVSREKKERFSLILESASTNQTSMYLCASSSRTAGNTIYFGEGSWLTVV.